The 24 T cell receptor beta chains presented below share a single source sample, sequenced in a study of T-cell reconstitution after alpha-beta-depleted transplantation in children. The TCRbeta library incorporated unique molecular identifiers. TCRdb processed the PCR reads anew with MiXCR; each CDR3 protein has one entry. Of around 580,000 distinct CDR3 sequences detected, around 27% appear once; the ten largest clones hold 30% to 45%. The sample was PBMCs, taken before TCRalphabeta/CD19-depleted stem cell transplant. Receptors were obtained from a boy in the first two years of life with Wiskott-Aldrich syndrome, due to receive a stem cell transplant.

This clonotype was counted between two and nine times. This chain links TRBV20-1 with TRBJ2-3; D is possibly TRBD2 (6 bases). The ends were cut back, 0 bases at V and 2 bases at J, with 18 bases in the middle. CDR3 length equals 17 residues. The germline gives CDR1 DFQATT, CDR2 SNEGSKA (reference sequence). The CDR3 is CSARDTHLAGNTDTQYF. DNA for the CDR3: TGCAGTGCTAGAGATACCCACCTTGCGGGGAACACAGATACGCAGTATTTT.

CDR3 protein: CASSMRQGGMQTQYF. CDR3 nucleotides: TGTGCCAGCAGTATGAGACAGGGTGGTATGCAGACCCAGTACTTC. The rearrangement links TRBV27 to TRBJ2-5; 7 bases align to TRBD1. Per the germline V gene, CDR1 is MNHEY and CDR2 is SMNVEV (reference sequence). Trimming took 5 bases from V and 6 from J; bases not matched to a gene: 12. The CDR3 has 15 amino acids.

This clonotype has a handful of counts. The rearrangement links TRBV5-1 to TRBJ2-1, with D possibly TRBD1 on 7 matching bases. With 1 base removed from V and 6 bases from J, the gap between germline ends came to 14 bases. Germline V CDR1 and CDR2: SGHRS, YFSETQ. This CDR3 is 15 amino acids long. The CDR3 reads CASSLSRGAINEQFF. The CDR3 DNA sequence: TGCGCCAGCAGCTTGTCCAGGGGGGCGATCAATGAGCAGTTCTTC.

The rearrangement joins TRBV20-1 to TRBJ2-1; D is possibly TRBD2 (6 bases). V lost 3 bases to trimming and J lost 2 bases, with 11 bases between them. The CDR3 is 14 amino acids. Germline V gene sequence: CDR1 DFQATT, CDR2 SNEGSKA (reference sequence). This chain's CDR3 is CSASSAGTYNEQFF. The CDR3 coding sequence is TGCAGTGCTAGTTCTGCGGGAACCTACAATGAGCAGTTCTTC.

V and J are TRBV10-3 and TRBJ2-6; maybe TRBD1 (8 bases). The germline gives CDR1 ENHRY, CDR2 SYGVKD. The CDR3 is 18 amino acids. Deletions cut 6 bases from V and 1 base from J, with 19 bases between. The CDR3 spells CAISPNRGEGSGANVLTF. CDR3 nucleotide sequence: TGTGCCATCAGCCCTAACAGGGGGGAGGGGTCTGGGGCCAACGTCCTGACTTTC.

The rearrangement links TRBV19 to TRBJ2-1, with 9 positions matching TRBD1. In germline, CDR1 is LNHDA, CDR2 SQIVND (reference sequence). The CDR3 sequence is 15 residues long. J was trimmed by 5 bases and V by 5 bases; bases with no gene match: 7. CDR3 in DNA: TGTGCCAGTAGTCCAAGACAGGGGGTCAACAATGAGCAGTTCTTC. This codes for CASSPRQGVNNEQFF.

Turning to this clonotype: Because it lacks the conserved phenylalanine or tryptophan at the end, this CDR3 is likely a read error. The chain links TRBV12-3 or TRBV12-4 to TRBJ2-5, with 9 bases identical to TRBD2. V trimming: 4 bases; J trimming: 5 bases; junction bases outside the gene matches: 11. CDR3 size: 16 residues. This CDR3 reads CASSSSDSGRGETQYL. The CDR3 DNA is TGTGCCAGCAGTTCCAGTGATAGCGGGAGAGGGGAGACCCAGTACCTC.

The chain links TRBV27 to TRBJ1-2; D is ambiguous. V lost 6 bases, J lost 0 bases, and 11 bases lay in between. This CDR3 has 14 amino acids. Germline values: CDR1 MNHEY, CDR2 SMNVEV (reference sequence). The CDR3 spells CASRPWKANYGYTF. CDR3 in DNA: TGTGCCAGCAGACCTTGGAAGGCTAACTATGGCTACACCTTC.

The sample holds a few counts of this clonotype. The chain is built from TRBV5-6 and TRBJ2-3; 11 bases map to TRBD2. Germline assignment: CDR1 SGHDT and CDR2 YYEEEE. The CDR3 loop spans 16 amino acids. Unmatched junction bases numbered 5, after V lost 4 bases and J lost 1 base. The CDR3 protein is CASSRTSGSGTDTQYF. DNA for the CDR3: TGTGCCAGCAGCAGAACTAGCGGGAGTGGCACAGATACGCAGTATTTT.

This clonotype was counted only a few times. The CDR3 loop reads CATKYILNSPLHF. The DNA for the CDR3 is TGTGCCACGAAATACATCCTTAATTCACCCCTCCACTTT. This chain connects TRBV10-3 to TRBJ1-6, with D hard to call. The CDR3 sequence is 13 residues long. Germline V gene lookup returns CDR1 ENHRY and CDR2 SYGVKD. V shed 10 bases and J shed 6 bases, with 13 bases lying between them.

The chain joins TRBV20-1 to TRBJ2-3; D uncertain. Trimming left V 6 bases short and J 6 bases short, with 7 bases between. Germline CDR1 DFQATT, CDR2 SNEGSKA (reference sequence). This CDR3 spans 10 amino acids. CDR3: CSARVDTQYF. CDR3 bases: TGCAGTGCCCGAGTGGATACGCAGTATTTT.

In the case of this clonotype: One end of the junction does not line up with germline, which may come from a read error. The chain couples TRBV5-1 to TRBJ2-1; D is ambiguous. The germline V gene encodes CDR1 SGHRS and CDR2 YFSETQ. The CDR3 extends over 13 amino acids. CDR3 in amino acids: CASTLDGFNEQFF. The CDR3 nucleotides are TGCGCCAGCACCTTGGACGGCTTCAATGAGCAGTTCTTC.

This clonotype was counted a few times. The chain carries TRBV15 and TRBJ2-1; possible D gene TRBD2, 5 bases. Germline V lookup: CDR1 LNHNV, CDR2 YYDKDF (reference sequence). Between the trimmed V and J ends, which lost 1 base and 6 bases, there was a span of 10 bases. The CDR3 length is 14 residues. CDR3 residues: CATSRGTSGNEQFF. In DNA form, the CDR3 reads TGTGCCACCAGCAGAGGTACTAGTGGCAATGAGCAGTTCTTC.

This clonotype was seen a few times. The chain links TRBV10-2 to TRBJ1-1; tentatively, D is TRBD1 (5 bases). CDR3 size: 14 residues. Trimming took off 6 bases at V and 1 base at J, with 12 bases between the two ends. The germline CDR1 and CDR2 sequences are WSHSY and SAAADI. In DNA form, the CDR3 reads TGCGCCAGCAGGGCCCCCGGGGGGAACACTGAAGCTTTCTTT. Translation: CASRAPGGNTEAFF.

This clonotype was recorded a few times. The chain couples TRBV10-3 to TRBJ2-3; D gene unclear. The V gene lost 4 bases and the J gene lost 7 bases, with 18 bases spanning the gap. This CDR3 contains 15 residues. CDR1 and CDR2 from the germline V gene are ENHRY and SYGVKD. The CDR3, as DNA: TGTGCCATCAGTGTACCTGGACCAGTCTTTCATACGCAGTATTTT. Translation gives CAISVPGPVFHTQYF.

In this sample, this clonotype turned up a few times. This sequence joins TRBV29-1 and TRBJ2-5; the D gene is possibly TRBD1 (6 bases). This CDR3 region has 13 residues. Trimming pared 3 bases from V and 1 base from J, leaving 9 bases between. CDR1 is SQVTM, CDR2 ANQGSEA, per germline. CDR3 in amino acids: CSVEGHVQETQYF. The CDR3 region has the DNA TGCAGCGTTGAGGGACACGTCCAAGAGACCCAGTACTTC.

The chain links TRBV5-1 to TRBJ1-1; D gene ambiguous. Trimming stripped 7 bases from V and 0 bases from J, with 13 bases between. Looked up from germline, CDR1 is SGHRS and CDR2 is YFSETQ. The CDR3 is 14 amino acids. For the CDR3, the DNA is TGCGCCAGCGGATCCGGGCCGTTGAACACTGAAGCTTTCTTT. Protein: CASGSGPLNTEAFF.

The chain employs TRBV9 and TRBJ1-1; the match to TRBD1 covers 8 bases. Trimming cost V 4 bases and J 4 bases; bases outside gene matches: 12. Germline V gene sequence: CDR1 SGDLS, CDR2 YYNGEE. The CDR3 has 16 amino acids. The CDR3 DNA reads as TGTGCCAGCAGCCCAAGAAGTCAGGGGGCGGGCACTGAAGCTTTCTTT. Translated: CASSPRSQGAGTEAFF.

The rearrangement uses TRBV20-1 and TRBJ2-1; D is unclear. The CDR3 is 12 amino acids. The V gene's germline CDR1 is DFQATT and CDR2 SNEGSKA (reference sequence). Between the trimmed V and J ends, which lost 3 bases and 8 bases, there was a span of 11 bases. The CDR3 bases are TGCAGTGCTAGCCCGGGCAGGTATGAGCAGTTCTTC. Its translation is CSASPGRYEQFF.

This clonotype appeared a few times. V is TRBV20-1 and J is TRBJ2-3; 7 bases match TRBD2. The CDR3 is 17 amino acids. Unmatched junction bases numbered 17, after V lost 4 bases and J lost 4 bases. The germline gives CDR1 DFQATT, CDR2 SNEGSKA (reference sequence). The CDR3 loop is CSAKSPKLAGDPDTQYF. In DNA, the CDR3 is TGCAGTGCTAAATCCCCCAAGTTGGCGGGAGACCCAGATACGCAGTATTTT.

The genes are TRBV15 and TRBJ2-1; 9 bases match TRBD2. V lost 2 bases and J lost 8; bases outside the gene matches: 10. This CDR3 has 16 residues. Germline V CDR1 and CDR2: LNHNV, YYDKDF (reference sequence). CDR3 protein: CATSRPLAGRRHEQFF. The CDR3 DNA is TGTGCCACCAGCAGACCCCTAGCGGGAAGGCGGCATGAGCAGTTCTTC.

The chain combines TRBV5-1 with TRBJ2-7, with a tentative D call TRBD1 (6 bases). This CDR3 has 14 amino acids. The V gene's germline CDR1 is SGHRS and CDR2 YFSETQ. V was clipped by 2 bases and J by 3 bases, with 12 bases between them. The CDR3 is CASSFGQISYEQYF. DNA for the CDR3: TGCGCCAGCAGCTTCGGACAGATTAGCTACGAGCAGTACTTC.

The rearrangement links TRBV15 to TRBJ1-6, with 8 positions matching TRBD1. Germline loops: CDR1 LNHNV, CDR2 YYDKDF (reference sequence). Losses at the gene ends were 3 bases for V and 8 bases for J; bases not matched to a gene: 3. The CDR3 has 14 residues. CDR3 loop: CATSSRQGHSPLHF. The CDR3 nucleotides are TGTGCCACCAGCAGTCGACAGGGGCATTCACCCCTCCACTTT.

The gene calls are TRBV27 and TRBJ2-1, with D perhaps matching TRBD1 (5 bases). Germline V CDR1 and CDR2: MNHEY, SMNVEV (reference sequence). The CDR3 length is 15 residues. Deletions cut 4 bases from V and 9 bases from J, with 19 bases between. The chain's CDR3 is CASSSWGLGRSEQFF. The CDR3 DNA follows: TGTGCCAGCAGTTCCTGGGGCCTCGGCAGGAGTGAGCAGTTCTTC.